These 28 T cell receptor beta chains were all obtained from the same sample, sequenced in a study of radiation and T cells in renal cell carcinoma. TCRdb's copy holds only in-frame clones and misses some; the assay was immunoSEQ multiplex PCR. The sample consists of around 9,000 clones, roughly 60% of them appearing once. The treatment was: 15 Gy SBRT to primary tumor, nephrectomy 4 weeks later. Sequencing was performed on tumor tissue, taken from a patient whose treatment included radiotherapy and nephrectomy. The origin of the receptors is a woman between 50 and 59 years old with renal cell carcinoma.

This rearrangement joins TRBV7-9 to TRBJ2-1; 14 bases match TRBD2. Germline loops: CDR1 SEHNR, CDR2 FQNEAQ (reference sequence). The CDR3 runs to 17 residues. V trimming: 6 bases; J trimming: 8 bases; junction bases outside the gene matches: 12. This chain's CDR3 is CASSRAGTSGSGYEQFF. As DNA, the CDR3 is TGTGCCAGCAGTCGAGCGGGGACTAGCGGGAGTGGCTATGAGCAGTTCTTC.

The chain employs TRBV7-9 and TRBJ1-1; possible D gene TRBD1, 6 bases. The CDR3 consists of 16 residues. V lost 0 bases and J 7 bases, leaving 18 bases between the germline ends. Germline loops: CDR1 SEHNR, CDR2 FQNEAQ (reference sequence). The CDR3 nucleotides are TGTGCCAGCAGCTTAGCGAGGGGGGGCTACGGTAATGAAGCTTTCTTT. This codes for CASSLARGGYGNEAFF.

The chain is built from TRBV29-1 and TRBJ2-7; D not resolved. This CDR3 comprises 12 residues. The V gene's germline CDR1 is SQVTM and CDR2 ANQGSEA. Trimming left V 0 bases short and J 2 bases short, with 5 bases between. The CDR3 region is CSVEDRTYEQYF. The CDR3 DNA sequence: TGCAGCGTTGAAGATAGAACCTACGAGCAGTACTTC.

The chain is built from TRBV9 and TRBJ1-3; D unclear. The germline V gene encodes CDR1 SGDLS and CDR2 YYNGEE. Trimming took off 3 bases at V and 2 bases at J, with 6 bases between the two ends. The CDR3 spans 13 residues. The CDR3 DNA sequence: TGTGCCAGCAGCGACCTTACTGGAAACACCATATATTTT. Translated, it gives CASSDLTGNTIYF.

This clone is judged large. This chain links TRBV7-2 with TRBJ2-7; D ambiguous. The V gene's germline CDR1 is SGHTA and CDR2 FQGNSA. V shed 4 bases and J shed 3 bases, with 4 bases lying between them. This CDR3 has 11 residues. The chain's CDR3 is CASSSYYEQYF. DNA of the CDR3: TGTGCCAGCAGCTCCTACTACGAGCAGTACTTC.

The rearrangement links TRBV5-1 to TRBJ2-3; the D gene is possibly TRBD2 (6 bases). CDR1 and CDR2 from the germline V gene are SGHRS and YFSETQ. V was shortened by 1 base and J by 1 base, with 10 bases between the two germline ends. This CDR3 is built from 15 residues. The CDR3 DNA is TGCGCCAGCAGCTTGTCGTCTAGCGGCACAGATACGCAGTATTTT. The encoded protein is CASSLSSSGTDTQYF.

V usage is TRBV10-2 and J usage is TRBJ1-2, with no clear D. Per the germline V gene, CDR1 is WSHSY and CDR2 is SAAADI. This CDR3 has 13 amino acids. V lost 5 bases to trimming and J lost 4 bases, with 11 bases between them. The CDR3 spells CASSQTEAYGYTF. DNA of the CDR3: TGCGCCAGCAGTCAAACAGAGGCCTATGGCTACACCTTC.

The chain couples TRBV5-6 to TRBJ2-7; D ambiguous. The CDR3 is made up of 12 amino acids. Germline values: CDR1 SGHDT, CDR2 YYEEEE. Trimming cost V 3 bases and J 3 bases, with 7 bases left between them. CDR3 residues: CASSSLFYEQYF. In DNA form, the CDR3 reads TGTGCCAGCAGCTCCCTGTTCTACGAGCAGTACTTC.

There are a few counts of this clone. This chain uses TRBV19 with TRBJ2-1; TRBD2 aligns across 9 bases. The V gene end was trimmed by 3 bases and the J gene end by 7 bases; junction bases not matched to a gene: 7. Germline V gives CDR1 LNHDA, CDR2 SQIVND (reference sequence). The CDR3 is 15 amino acids. The CDR3 bases are TGTGCCAGTAGTATTGTGGCGGGAGGGCATAATGAGCAGTTCTTC. Protein sequence: CASSIVAGGHNEQFF.

V gene TRBV7-9 combines with J gene TRBJ1-5; no clear D. The CDR3 loop spans 16 amino acids. Germline V gives CDR1 SEHNR, CDR2 FQNEAQ (reference sequence). Trimming shortened V by 8 bases and J by 0 bases, and 17 bases separated the two germline ends. The CDR3, as DNA: TGTGCCAGCGGCAAGCTTGGTCGTTATAGCAATCAGCCCCAGCATTTT. This encodes CASGKLGRYSNQPQHF.

The CDR3 spells CASSPTFSGGRGTQYF. DNA of the CDR3: TGTGCCAGCAGTCCAACCTTTAGCGGGGGGCGGGGGACCCAGTACTTC. The gene calls are TRBV2 and TRBJ2-5; 10 bases are shared with TRBD2. This CDR3 is built from 16 residues. V lost 5 bases, J lost 7 bases, and 13 bases stayed unmatched. Germline V gene sequence: CDR1 SNHLY, CDR2 FYNNEI.

A few counts support this clone. The rearrangement links TRBV6-1 to TRBJ2-5; D is tentatively TRBD1 or TRBD2 (5 bases each). The CDR3 runs to 17 residues. The germline gives CDR1 MNHNS, CDR2 SASEGT. The V end was cut by 1 base, the J end by 2 bases, with 17 bases between. CDR3 sequence: CASSEVGDPSGQETQYF. The CDR3 bases are TGTGCCAGCAGTGAAGTGGGGGACCCTTCAGGTCAAGAGACCCAGTACTTC.

This clone was counted only a few times. The rearrangement uses TRBV5-1 and TRBJ1-2, with TRBD1 matching over 9 bases. Germline assignment: CDR1 SGHRS and CDR2 YFSETQ. The CDR3 contains 14 residues. Losses at the gene ends were 3 bases for V and 6 bases for J; bases not matched to a gene: 6. CDR3 sequence: CASSSTGGADGYTF. As DNA, the CDR3 is TGCGCCAGCAGCTCTACAGGGGGCGCAGATGGCTACACCTTC.

J is TRBJ2-1 and V is TRBV19, with 9 bases matching TRBD2. CDR3 length: 16 amino acids. From germline, CDR1 is LNHDA and CDR2 SQIVND (reference sequence). With 1 base clipped from V and 3 bases from J, the junction kept 4 bases outside the gene matches. The CDR3 spells CASSIGAGGVYNEQFF. In DNA, the CDR3 is TGTGCCAGTAGTATAGGTGCGGGAGGGGTCTACAATGAGCAGTTCTTC. Based on the CDR3 plus reference TRBV19 and TRBJ2-1, the full variable domain is DGGITQSPKYLFRKEGQNVTLSCEQNLNHDAMYWYRQDPGQGLRLIYYSQIVNDFQKGDIAEGYSVSREKKESFPLTVTSAQKNPTAFYLCASSIGAGGVYNEQFFGPGTRLTVL.

The J gene is TRBJ2-1, the V gene TRBV27, with D perhaps being TRBD1 or TRBD2 (5 bases each). This CDR3 spans 11 amino acids. Germline V gene data show CDR1 as MNHEY and CDR2 as SMNVEV (reference sequence). Between the trimmed V and J ends, which lost 5 bases and 10 bases, there was a span of 9 bases. DNA for the CDR3: TGTGCCAGCAGTATAAGGGACGAGCAGTTCTTC. Its protein product is CASSIRDEQFF.

This clone came up once. The V gene is TRBV5-4, the J gene TRBJ2-1; 7 bases map to TRBD1. V gave up 5 bases and J gave up 4 bases; unmatched junction bases: 6. CDR1 is SGHNT and CDR2 is YYREEE in the germline V gene (reference sequence). This CDR3 region has 14 residues. The CDR3 loop reads CASSNRDRYNEQFF. The CDR3 DNA follows: TGTGCCAGCAGTAACCGGGACAGATACAATGAGCAGTTCTTC.

This clone was counted a few times. V gene TRBV7-8 combines with J gene TRBJ2-2, with a possible D match to TRBD1 (6 bases). Per germline, CDR1 SGHVS and CDR2 FQNEAQ. V lost 5 bases to trimming and J lost 6 bases, with 10 bases between them. This CDR3 comprises 13 residues. DNA for the CDR3: TGTGCCAGCAGCAGGACAGCGTCCGGGGAGCTGTTTTTT. Protein product: CASSRTASGELFF.

This clone was recorded a few times. The V call is TRBV7-6, the J call TRBJ2-5, with TRBD2 matching over 12 bases. The CDR3 extends over 17 amino acids. CDR1 is SGHVS, CDR2 FNYEAQ, per germline. V was clipped by 0 bases and J by 5 bases; unmatched bases: 7. CDR3 in amino acids: CASSLAGLAGGLETQYF. As DNA, the CDR3 is TGTGCCAGCAGCTTAGCGGGGCTAGCGGGAGGGTTGGAGACCCAGTACTTC.

This clone was detected only once. With only one base between it and a far larger clone, this is likely a read error. The chain combines TRBV5-1 with TRBJ1-2; D is unclear. Trimming removed 4 bases from V and 7 bases from J, with 20 bases in between. The CDR3 loop spans 15 amino acids. CDR1 is SGHRS, CDR2 YFSETQ, per germline. The CDR3 nucleotides are TGCGCCAGCAGCCCGGTTCCCTGGTTCTTAGGTGGCTACACCTTC. Amino acid sequence: CASSPVPWFLGGYTF.

This clone appeared a single time. This rearrangement joins TRBV14 to TRBJ1-1, with D uncertain. Germline lookup yields CDR1 SGHDN and CDR2 FVKESK. The CDR3 runs to 13 residues. V shed 0 bases and J shed 5 bases, with 7 bases lying between them. The CDR3 loop is CASSQDLLTEAFF. The CDR3 nucleotides read TGTGCCAGCAGCCAAGATCTCCTAACTGAAGCTTTCTTT.

The J gene is TRBJ2-7, the V gene TRBV29-1, with D maybe TRBD1 (7 bases). Trimming pared 6 bases from V and 13 bases from J, leaving 28 bases between. CDR1 is SQVTM and CDR2 is ANQGSEA in the germline V gene. The CDR3 has 14 amino acids. CDR3 bases: TGCAGCGTGAAGGGAACGGGGGACAGCGGCGAGACATACTTC. This encodes CSVKGTGDSGETYF.

The rearrangement joins TRBV7-9 to TRBJ2-3, with TRBD2 identical over 8 bases. The CDR3 is 18 amino acids. V shed 1 base, J shed 3 bases, and the junction held 12 bases outside the gene matches. Germline CDR1 reads SEHNR; CDR2 reads FQNEAQ (reference sequence). The CDR3 DNA follows: TGTGCCAGCAGCTTAGGATTGGGCGGGAGGTCGACTACAGATACGCAGTATTTT. Its protein is CASSLGLGGRSTTDTQYF.

This chain's CDR3 is CASSLRRQGAGEQFF. The CDR3 coding sequence is TGCGCCAGCAGCTTGAGGAGACAGGGGGCGGGTGAGCAGTTCTTC. J is TRBJ2-1 and V is TRBV5-1; 10 nucleotides align to TRBD1. The CDR3 has 15 residues. Trimming removed 1 base from V and 9 bases from J; junction bases left unmatched: 7. From germline, CDR1 is SGHRS and CDR2 YFSETQ.

This clone was recorded only once. The chain employs TRBV6-5 and TRBJ2-3; D is uncertain. CDR1 is MNHEY and CDR2 is SVGAGI in the germline V gene. CDR3 length equals 13 residues. V shed 9 bases and J shed 4 bases, with 14 bases lying between them. The CDR3 here is CASASQVPDTQYF. In nucleotides, the CDR3 is TGTGCCAGTGCCTCCCAGGTCCCAGATACGCAGTATTTT.

This sequence joins TRBV2 and TRBJ2-5; 14 bases align to TRBD2. Germline CDR1 and CDR2: SNHLY and FYNNEI. After removal of 6 bases from V and 2 bases from J, the junction contained 8 bases not matched to a gene. The CDR3 is 17 amino acids. CDR3 loop: CASRDPGLAGVQETQYF. CDR3 coding DNA: TGTGCCAGCAGGGACCCGGGACTAGCGGGGGTACAAGAGACCCAGTACTTC.

V is TRBV27 and J is TRBJ2-7; 12 nucleotides line up with TRBD2. CDR3 length equals 15 residues. The germline V gene has CDR1 MNHEY and CDR2 SMNVEV (reference sequence). The V segment lost 3 bases and the J segment 7 bases; nucleotides outside the gene matches: 7. CDR3 coding DNA: TGTGCCAGCAGTTTTAGACTAGCGGGGGTCTGGGAGCAGTACTTC. Amino acids: CASSFRLAGVWEQYF.

This clone has only a few counts. This is likely an artifact of a read error, given a far larger clone one base away. The chain links TRBV5-6 to TRBJ1-2; unclear D gene. Germline V gene sequence: CDR1 SGHDT, CDR2 YYEEEE. V lost 3 bases to trimming and J lost 7 bases, with 19 bases between them. CDR3 length: 15 amino acids. CDR3 amino acids: CASSSVPWFLGGYTF. The CDR3 DNA follows: TGTGCCAGCAGCTCGGTTCCCTGGTTCTTAGGTGGCTACACCTTC.

The gene calls are TRBV6-4 and TRBJ1-2, with D perhaps matching TRBD1 (6 bases). V shed 6 bases and J shed 4 bases, with 21 bases lying between them. The CDR3 length is 16 residues. The V gene's germline CDR1 is MRHNA and CDR2 SNTAGT. CDR3 in amino acids: CASSQITGSPSYGYTF. CDR3 bases: TGTGCCAGCAGCCAAATCACAGGGTCACCTAGCTATGGCTACACCTTC.